Listed below are T cell receptor beta chains from one sample, sequenced in a study of shared clonotypes between healthy human individuals. Profiled with immunoSEQ multiplex PCR; TCRdb holds only in-frame clones, not every one. The sample lists around 620,000 clones, approximately 96% seen once, with 0.11% in the top ten. Sequencing was done on a sample of naive CD8+ T cells sorted from blood. These receptors all come from a woman in her twenties or thirties in good health. The CDR3 runs from the conserved cysteine through the conserved F or W. The order of the fields is V gene, CDR3 length, D gene, clone size, J gene, CDR3 protein, CDR3 DNA. D genes are given only for firm matches. Not every row has a clone size; where given, it reads once, few, many or a size class.

TRBV19,16,TRBD1,NA,TRBJ2-1,CASSSFGQGFYNEQFF,TGTGCCAGTAGCTCTTTCGGACAGGGGTTTTACAATGAGCAGTTCTTC
TRBV9,15,TRBD2,NA,TRBJ2-1,CASSVSGGDYNEQFF,TGTGCCAGCAGCGTCAGCGGGGGGGACTACAATGAGCAGTTCTTC
TRBV14,13,TRBD1,once,TRBJ1-1,CASSSGTGPTAFF,TGTGCCAGCAGCTCAGGGACAGGGCCCACCGCTTTCTTT
TRBV27,14,NA,NA,TRBJ1-1,CASSLWGSGTEAFF,TGTGCCAGCAGTTTATGGGGGTCGGGCACTGAAGCTTTCTTT
TRBV28,16,NA,NA,TRBJ1-5,CASSWGATSFNQPQHF,TGTGCCAGCAGTTGGGGGGCAACTAGCTTCAATCAGCCCCAGCATTTT
TRBV7-9,16,NA,NA,TRBJ2-7,CASSLDVLAWPYEQYF,TGTGCCAGCAGCTTAGACGTCTTGGCTTGGCCCTACGAGCAGTACTTC
TRBV29-1,12,TRBD1,NA,TRBJ1-2,CSVASGGYGYTF,TGCAGCGTTGCGTCAGGGGGCTATGGCTACACCTTC
TRBV9,17,TRBD2,NA,TRBJ2-7,CASSAGLAGGRLHEQYF,TGTGCCAGCAGCGCGGGACTAGCGGGAGGACGCCTCCACGAGCAGTACTTC
TRBV5-1,18,TRBD1,NA,TRBJ1-1,CASSKVQTGDVANTEAFF,TGCGCCAGCAGCAAGGTCCAAACAGGGGATGTTGCGAACACTGAAGCTTTCTTT
TRBV28,16,TRBD2,NA,TRBJ2-3,CASSRVSGSLTDTQYF,TGTGCCAGCAGCAGAGTCAGCGGGAGTTTGACAGATACGCAGTATTTT
TRBV9,15,NA,NA,TRBJ2-3,CASSPTGIGTDTQYF,TGTGCCAGCAGCCCAACAGGCATCGGCACAGATACGCAGTATTTT
TRBV5-4,13,NA,NA,TRBJ2-7,CASSFPGSYEQYF,TGTGCCAGCAGCTTCCCGGGCTCCTACGAGCAGTACTTC
TRBV15,15,NA,NA,TRBJ1-2,CATSKLSTGFYGYTF,TGTGCCACCAGCAAACTTAGCACAGGGTTCTATGGCTACACCTTC
TRBV28,11,NA,once,TRBJ1-2,CASLTGRGYTF,TGTGCCAGTTTAACGGGACGTGGCTACACCTTC
TRBV18,14,NA,NA,TRBJ1-3,CASSPKREKNTIYF,TGTGCCAGCTCACCAAAAAGGGAAAAAAACACCATATATTTT
TRBV30,17,NA,NA,TRBJ2-1,CAWSPTFGEASYNEQFF,TGTGCCTGGAGTCCAACCTTTGGGGAAGCCTCCTACAATGAGCAGTTCTTC
TRBV28,15,TRBD2,NA,TRBJ2-5,CASRSGLAGGETQYF,TGTGCCAGCAGATCGGGACTAGCGGGAGGAGAGACCCAGTACTTC
TRBV29-1,11,NA,few,TRBJ1-4,CSVESGRKLFF,TGCAGCGTTGAGAGTGGGCGGAAACTGTTTTTT
TRBV5-5,14,NA,NA,TRBJ2-1,CASSKEQGRTEQFF,TGTGCCAGCAGCAAAGAACAGGGTAGGACTGAGCAGTTCTTC
TRBV5-5,15,TRBD2,NA,TRBJ2-7,CASSLALAGGYEQYF,TGTGCCAGCAGCTTGGCCTTAGCGGGAGGATACGAGCAGTACTTC
TRBV15,15,NA,NA,TRBJ2-1,CATSRDLGAGNEQFF,TGTGCCACCAGCAGAGATTTGGGAGCAGGCAATGAGCAGTTCTTC
TRBV9,16,TRBD2,NA,TRBJ2-3,CASSVAGGGPSDTQYF,TGTGCCAGCAGCGTAGCCGGGGGAGGGCCCTCAGATACGCAGTATTTT
TRBV6-1,13,NA,NA,TRBJ2-5,CASRDSLTETQYF,TGTGCCAGCAGGGACAGCCTCACGGAGACCCAGTACTTC
TRBV10-3,11,NA,NA,TRBJ2-7,CAISVEGEQYF,TGTGCCATCAGTGTTGAAGGAGAGCAGTACTTC